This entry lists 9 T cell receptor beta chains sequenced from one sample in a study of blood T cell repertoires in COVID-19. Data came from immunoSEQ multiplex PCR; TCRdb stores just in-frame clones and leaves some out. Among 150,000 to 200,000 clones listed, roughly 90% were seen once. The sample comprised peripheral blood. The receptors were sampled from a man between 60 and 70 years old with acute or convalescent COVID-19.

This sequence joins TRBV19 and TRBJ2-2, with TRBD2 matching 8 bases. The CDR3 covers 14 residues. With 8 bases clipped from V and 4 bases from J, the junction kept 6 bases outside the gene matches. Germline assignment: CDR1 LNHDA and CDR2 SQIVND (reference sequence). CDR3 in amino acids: CASERGSRTGELFF. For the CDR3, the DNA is TGTGCCAGTGAGCGGGGGTCGCGCACCGGGGAGCTGTTTTTT.

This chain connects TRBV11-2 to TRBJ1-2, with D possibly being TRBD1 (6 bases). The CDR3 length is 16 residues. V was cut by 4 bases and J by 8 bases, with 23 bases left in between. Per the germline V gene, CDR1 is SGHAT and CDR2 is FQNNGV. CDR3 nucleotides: TGTGCCAGCAGCTCCAACTTCCTTGACAGGTCTAGGGGCTACACCTTC. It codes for CASSSNFLDRSRGYTF.

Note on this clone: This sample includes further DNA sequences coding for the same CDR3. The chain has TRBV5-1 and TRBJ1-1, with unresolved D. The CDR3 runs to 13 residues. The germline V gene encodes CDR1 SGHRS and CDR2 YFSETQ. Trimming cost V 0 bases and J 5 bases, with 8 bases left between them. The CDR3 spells CASSLGGGTEAFF. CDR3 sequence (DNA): TGCGCCAGCAGCTTGGGTGGAGGGACTGAAGCTTTCTTT.

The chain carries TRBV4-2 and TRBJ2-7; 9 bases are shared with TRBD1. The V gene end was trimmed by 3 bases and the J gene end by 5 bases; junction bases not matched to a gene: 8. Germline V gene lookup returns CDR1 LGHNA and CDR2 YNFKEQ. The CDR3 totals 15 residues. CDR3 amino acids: CASSQGRQGDHEQYF. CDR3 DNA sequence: TGTGCCAGCAGCCAGGGCCGACAGGGGGACCACGAGCAGTACTTC.

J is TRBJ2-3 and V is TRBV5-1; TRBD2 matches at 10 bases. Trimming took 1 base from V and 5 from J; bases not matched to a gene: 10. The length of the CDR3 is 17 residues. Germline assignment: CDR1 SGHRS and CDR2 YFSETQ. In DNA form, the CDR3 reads TGCGCCAGCAGCTTGCTGCTTGGGTCTAGCGGGGGAGATACGCAGTATTTT. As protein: CASSLLLGSSGGDTQYF. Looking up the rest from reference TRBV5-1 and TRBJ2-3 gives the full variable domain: KAGVTQTPRYLIKTRGQQVTLSCSPISGHRSVSWYQQTPGQGLQFLFEYFSETQRNKGNFPGRFSGRQFSNSRSEMNVSTLELGDSALYLCASSLLLGSSGGDTQYFGPGTRLTVL.

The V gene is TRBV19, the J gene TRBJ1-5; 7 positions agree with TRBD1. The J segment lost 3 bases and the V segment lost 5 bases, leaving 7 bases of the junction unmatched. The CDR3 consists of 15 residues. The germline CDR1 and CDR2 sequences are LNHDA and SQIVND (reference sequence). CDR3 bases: TGTGCCAGTAGTCGCTGGACAGGACTCAATCAGCCCCAGCATTTT. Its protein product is CASSRWTGLNQPQHF. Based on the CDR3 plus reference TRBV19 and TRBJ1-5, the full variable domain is DGGITQSPKYLFRKEGQNVTLSCEQNLNHDAMYWYRQDPGQGLRLIYYSQIVNDFQKGDIAEGYSVSREKKESFPLTVTSAQKNPTAFYLCASSRWTGLNQPQHFGDGTRLSIL.

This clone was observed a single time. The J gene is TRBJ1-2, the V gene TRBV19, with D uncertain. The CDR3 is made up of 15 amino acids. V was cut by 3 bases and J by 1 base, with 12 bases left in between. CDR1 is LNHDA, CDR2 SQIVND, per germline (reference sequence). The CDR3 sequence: CASSIVLQSNYGYTF. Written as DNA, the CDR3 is TGTGCCAGTAGTATCGTCTTACAGAGTAACTATGGCTACACCTTC.

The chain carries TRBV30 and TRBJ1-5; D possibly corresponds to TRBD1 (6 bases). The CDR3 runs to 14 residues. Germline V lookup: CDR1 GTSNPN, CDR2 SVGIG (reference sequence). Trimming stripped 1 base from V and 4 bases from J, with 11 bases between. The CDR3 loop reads CAWSATGFNQPQHF. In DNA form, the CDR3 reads TGTGCCTGGAGTGCGACAGGCTTTAATCAGCCCCAGCATTTT.

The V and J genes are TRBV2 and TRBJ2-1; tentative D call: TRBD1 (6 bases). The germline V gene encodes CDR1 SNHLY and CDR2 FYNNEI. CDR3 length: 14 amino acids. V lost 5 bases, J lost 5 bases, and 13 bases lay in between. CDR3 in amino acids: CASSWTERNNEQFF. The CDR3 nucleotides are TGTGCCAGCAGTTGGACAGAGAGAAACAATGAGCAGTTCTTC. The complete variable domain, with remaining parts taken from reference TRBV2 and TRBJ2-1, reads EPEVTQTPSHQVTQMGQEVILRCVPISNHLYFYWYRQILGQKVEFLVSFYNNEISEKSEIFDDQFSVERPDGSNFTLKIRSTKLEDSAMYFCASSWTERNNEQFFGPGTRLTVL.